This TCR beta chain was documented in a study of response to subunit inactivated influenza vaccine. V lost 3 bases, J lost 9 bases, and 12 bases lay in between. The CDR3 contains 13 residues. Germline-derived CDR1 and CDR2 are MDHEN and SYDVKM. This clonotype showed up just a few times. TCRdb reprocessed the RT-PCR reads with MiXCR, giving one entry per CDR3 protein. The table records about 540,000 distinct CDR3 sequences, roughly 25% of them present only once. This sample was also put to use in a study of T cells expressing NK-cell markers. That work contributes: What made the TCR beta cDNA was 5'RACE template switching with UMIs. The TCR beta repertoires originated in sorted CD3+CD56+NKG2C+, CD3+CD56+NKG2C- and CD3+CD56-NKG2C+ T cells. The same clonotypes also predominated in the CD3+CD56-NKG2C+ fraction of a handful of donors.

This clonotype was sampled from a man aged 50-60 years who received an inactivated influenza vaccine. This chain connects TRBV28 to TRBJ2-1, with TRBD1 as a possible D gene (6 bases). The sequenced sample was CD4+ T cells sorted from PBMCs, obtained 11 to 12 days after vaccination. CDR3 in amino acids: CASSLWDNSEQFF. The CDR3 DNA sequence: TGTGCCAGCAGTTTGTGGGACAACTCTGAGCAGTTCTTC. Full variable domain (rest looked up from reference TRBV28 and TRBJ2-1): DVKVTQSSRYLVKRTGEKVFLECVQDMDHENMFWYRQDPGLGLRLIYFSYDVKMKEKGDIPEGYSVSREKKERFSLILESASTNQTSMYLCASSLWDNSEQFFGPGTRLTVL.